A single sample is the source of the 19 T cell receptor beta chains below, sequenced in a study of T cells in tuberculosis. Thawed, overnight-rested PBMC were stained with GMM-loaded CD1B tetramer, viability dye and anti-CD3, then sorted. The CD1B tetramers carried C32 glucose monomycolate purified from Rhodococcus equi. Sequencing used immunoSEQ multiplex PCR; TCRdb keeps in-frame clones, though not all of them. The sample holds roughly 92,000 clones, approximately 91% seen once. The sequencing sample was made of CD1b-GMM tetramer-negative cells sorted from PBMCs. The receptors derive from an adult woman with latent tuberculosis.

Regarding this clone: Other nucleotide sequences from this sample produce the same CDR3. The V gene is TRBV11-2, the J gene TRBJ1-1; 9 positions agree with TRBD1. The CDR3 is made up of 15 amino acids. From germline, CDR1 is SGHAT and CDR2 FQNNGV. Losses at the gene ends were 5 bases for V and 0 bases for J; bases not matched to a gene: 4. The DNA for the CDR3 is TGTGCCAGCAGCCCACGGACAGGGGTGAACACTGAAGCTTTCTTT. Encoded protein: CASSPRTGVNTEAFF.

The chain is built from TRBV29-1 and TRBJ2-1, with TRBD2 identical over 12 bases. Germline V gives CDR1 SQVTM, CDR2 ANQGSEA. The ends lost 1 base at V and 4 bases at J; junction bases unmatched: 8. The CDR3 sequence is 17 residues long. CDR3 in amino acids: CSVEGYPTSGGYNEQFF. The CDR3 DNA reads TGCAGCGTTGAAGGATACCCGACTAGCGGGGGATACAATGAGCAGTTCTTC.

The chain carries TRBV30 and TRBJ2-5, with 10 nucleotides matching TRBD2. CDR3 length equals 15 residues. Germline CDR1 and CDR2: GTSNPN and SVGIG (reference sequence). The J segment lost 2 bases and the V segment lost 0 bases, leaving 3 bases of the junction unmatched. The CDR3 DNA is TGTGCCTGGAGTGTAGCGGGGGGGTCGCAAGAGACCCAGTACTTC. Protein: CAWSVAGGSQETQYF.

The chain links TRBV7-2 to TRBJ2-5; D perhaps matches TRBD1 (5 bases). This CDR3 has 13 amino acids. Trimming shortened V by 4 bases and J by 5 bases, and 11 bases separated the two germline ends. Germline V gives CDR1 SGHTA, CDR2 FQGNSA. The CDR3 nucleotides read TGTGCCAGCAGCTCGTGGGGCCGGGAGACCCAGTACTTC. This gives the protein CASSSWGRETQYF.

The gene calls are TRBV6-4 and TRBJ2-2; 7 positions agree with TRBD1. Germline loops: CDR1 MRHNA, CDR2 SNTAGT. Losses at the gene ends were 6 bases for V and 5 bases for J; bases not matched to a gene: 9. CDR3 length: 15 amino acids. In nucleotides, the CDR3 is TGTGCCAGCAGAACAACAGGGGCCCAAACCGGGGAGCTGTTTTTT. Protein: CASRTTGAQTGELFF.

CDR3 bases: TGTGCCACCAGCAAGGACAGGGTGGTTAGCAATCAGCCCCAGCATTTT. Protein: CATSKDRVVSNQPQHF. The J gene is TRBJ1-5, the V gene TRBV15; 8 nucleotides agree with TRBD1. The CDR3 covers 16 residues. From germline, CDR1 is LNHNV and CDR2 YYDKDF (reference sequence). Trimming at V came to 4 bases and at J to 0 bases, leaving 5 bases not matched to a gene. The entire variable domain, with the rest obtained from reference TRBV15 and TRBJ1-5, is as follows: DAMVIQNPRYQVTQFGKPVTLSCSQTLNHNVMYWYQQKSSQAPKLLFHYYDKDFNNEADTPDNFQSRRPNTSFCFLDIRSPGLGDTAMYLCATSKDRVVSNQPQHFGDGTRLSIL.

The rearrangement joins TRBV28 to TRBJ1-5; D ambiguous. V was trimmed by 1 base and J by 4 bases, leaving 2 bases between them. The germline CDR1 and CDR2 sequences are MDHEN and SYDVKM. There are 12 residues in the CDR3. The CDR3 is CASSLLNQPQHF. As DNA, the CDR3 is TGTGCCAGCAGTTTATTAAATCAGCCCCAGCATTTT. Drawing the rest from reference TRBV28 and TRBJ1-5, the complete variable domain is DVKVTQSSRYLVKRTGEKVFLECVQDMDHENMFWYRQDPGLGLRLIYFSYDVKMKEKGDIPEGYSVSREKKERFSLILESASTNQTSMYLCASSLLNQPQHFGDGTRLSIL.

The chain uses TRBV7-8 and TRBJ2-2; D remains unclear. Germline V gene lookup returns CDR1 SGHVS and CDR2 FQNEAQ. The CDR3 contains 14 residues. V lost 7 bases and J lost 6, with 15 bases in between. This chain's CDR3 is CASIPNDNAGELFF. In DNA form, the CDR3 reads TGTGCCAGCATCCCAAATGACAACGCCGGGGAGCTGTTTTTT.

The chain links TRBV7-2 to TRBJ1-4, with D perhaps matching TRBD1 (5 bases). The germline V gene has CDR1 SGHTA and CDR2 FQGNSA. V lost 5 bases and J 4 bases, leaving 14 bases between the germline ends. The CDR3 covers 15 residues. In nucleotides, the CDR3 is TGTGCCAGCAGCCCGCAGGGCGGGGGTAATGAAAAACTGTTTTTT. Translating it yields CASSPQGGGNEKLFF.

The V gene is TRBV2, the J gene TRBJ1-4; tentatively, D is TRBD1 (5 bases). CDR1 and CDR2 from the germline V gene are SNHLY and FYNNEI. This CDR3 spans 16 amino acids. The germline V and J ends were trimmed by 7 bases and 0 bases, with 15 bases remaining between them. The CDR3 DNA reads as TGTGCCAGCAACGCGGGACTTTACGCAACTAATGAAAAACTGTTTTTT. This codes for CASNAGLYATNEKLFF.

This rearrangement joins TRBV4-1 to TRBJ2-5, with TRBD2 matching 14 bases. This CDR3 is built from 19 residues. Trimming at V came to 0 bases and at J to 4 bases, leaving 10 bases not matched to a gene. Germline CDR1 and CDR2: MGHRA and YSYEKL. CDR3 nucleotides: TGCGCCAGCAGCCAAGATCCTGCCAGGGGGACTAGCGGGGGAGAGACCCAGTACTTC. It codes for CASSQDPARGTSGGETQYF.

The chain is built from TRBV5-6 and TRBJ1-4; TRBD1 matches 9 bases. This CDR3 has 15 residues. V dropped 4 bases and J dropped 4; count of bases not matched to a gene: 5. The germline CDR1 and CDR2 sequences are SGHDT and YYEEEE. The DNA for the CDR3 is TGTGCCAGCAGCGGAACAGGGGGCCGTAATGAAAAACTGTTTTTT. Translation: CASSGTGGRNEKLFF.

The V call is TRBV18, the J call TRBJ2-5; D is ambiguous. The germline V gene has CDR1 KGHSH and CDR2 LQKENI. The CDR3 runs 13 residues. V was trimmed by 3 bases and J by 1 base, leaving 6 bases between them. The CDR3 is CASSPLPQETQYF. CDR3 in DNA: TGTGCCAGCTCACCCCTCCCCCAAGAGACCCAGTACTTC.

The chain carries TRBV6-5 and TRBJ1-1; 9 bases line up with TRBD1. V trimming: 2 bases; J trimming: 6 bases; junction bases outside the gene matches: 10. The CDR3 has 16 amino acids. Germline V gene data show CDR1 as MNHEY and CDR2 as SVGAGI. CDR3 in DNA: TGTGCCAGCAGTTACCAACAGGGGGCGAGAATGGCTGAAGCTTTCTTT. It encodes CASSYQQGARMAEAFF.

This chain links TRBV6-5 with TRBJ2-7, with D perhaps TRBD1 (6 bases). The CDR3 totals 12 residues. V was cut by 6 bases and J by 2 bases, with 8 bases left in between. Germline-derived CDR1 and CDR2 are MNHEY and SVGAGI. The CDR3 nucleotides read TGTGCCAGCAGGGGACATACCTACGAGCAGTACTTC. Translation gives CASRGHTYEQYF.

The J gene is TRBJ1-1, the V gene TRBV25-1, with D maybe TRBD1 (5 bases). The CDR3 extends over 18 amino acids. Germline loops: CDR1 MGHDK, CDR2 SYGVNS. Trimming took 3 bases from V and 1 from J, leaving 21 bases between them. The CDR3 is CASSDRERWGAGNTEAFF. CDR3 DNA: TGTGCCAGCAGTGACAGGGAAAGATGGGGCGCAGGGAACACTGAAGCTTTCTTT.

This clone was counted between two and nine times. The V and J genes are TRBV27 and TRBJ2-2; TRBD2 matches at 14 bases. This CDR3 is 18 amino acids long. The V and J ends lost 5 bases and 4 bases, in that order; junction bases with no gene match: 9. The V gene's germline CDR1 is MNHEY and CDR2 SMNVEV (reference sequence). The CDR3, as DNA: TGTGCCAGCAGTCACCGGACTAGCGGGGGGCAGGCCACCGGGGAGCTGTTTTTT. Translating it yields CASSHRTSGGQATGELFF.

The DNA of the CDR3 is TGTGCCAGCAGCTTAATAGCTCCCGAGACCCAGTACTTC. Translation gives CASSLIAPETQYF. The V call is TRBV7-2, the J call TRBJ2-5; D is ambiguous. This CDR3 comprises 13 residues. Trimming removed 2 bases at V and 5 bases at J, with 9 bases between. CDR1 is SGHTA and CDR2 is FQGNSA in the germline V gene.

The chain links TRBV5-1 to TRBJ1-4, with D unclear. The germline V gene encodes CDR1 SGHRS and CDR2 YFSETQ. V lost 2 bases and J 7 bases, leaving 12 bases between the germline ends. The CDR3 covers 14 residues. CDR3 region: CASSLGGTVEKLFF. CDR3 DNA sequence: TGCGCCAGCAGCTTAGGCGGAACCGTTGAAAAACTGTTTTTT.